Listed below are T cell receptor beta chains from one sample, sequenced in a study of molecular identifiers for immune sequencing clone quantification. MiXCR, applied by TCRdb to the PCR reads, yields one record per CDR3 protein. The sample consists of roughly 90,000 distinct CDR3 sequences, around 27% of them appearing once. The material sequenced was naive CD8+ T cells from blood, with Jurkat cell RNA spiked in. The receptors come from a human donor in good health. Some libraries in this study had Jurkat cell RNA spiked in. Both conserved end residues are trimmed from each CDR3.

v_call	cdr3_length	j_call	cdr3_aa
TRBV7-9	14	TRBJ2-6	ASSSGRISGANVLT
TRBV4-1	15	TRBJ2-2	ASSPEGNRGLTGELF
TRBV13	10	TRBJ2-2	ASSPLDGELF
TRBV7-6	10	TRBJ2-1	ASSSRGDEQF
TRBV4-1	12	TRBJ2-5	ASSQSGGQETQY
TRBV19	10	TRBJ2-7	ASSIGQDEQY
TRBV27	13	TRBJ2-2	ASSWGLANTGELF
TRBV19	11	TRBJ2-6	ASSVSVANVLT
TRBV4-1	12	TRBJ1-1	ASGGRQGKAEAF
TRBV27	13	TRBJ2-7	ASSSTRGLDREQY
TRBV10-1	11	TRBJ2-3	ASSDRPADTQY
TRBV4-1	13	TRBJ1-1	ASSQDWQGGTEAF
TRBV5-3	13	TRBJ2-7	ASSWGTSGVYEQY
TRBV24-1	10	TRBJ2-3	ATSDLKGTQY
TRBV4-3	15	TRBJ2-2	ASRKDTGGFNTGELF
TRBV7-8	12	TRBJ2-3	ASSLGTSWDTQY
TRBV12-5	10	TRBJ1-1	ASGLQAVEAF
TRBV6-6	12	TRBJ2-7	ASRATLSSYEQY
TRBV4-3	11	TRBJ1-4	ASSQAGNEKLF
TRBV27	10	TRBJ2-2	ASSLLTGELF
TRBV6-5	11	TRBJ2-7	ASSSVGPYEQY
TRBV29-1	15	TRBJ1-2	SVEGWTGPVGGYGYT
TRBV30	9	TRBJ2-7	AWSVANEQY
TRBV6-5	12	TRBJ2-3	ASSWDRGGDTQY
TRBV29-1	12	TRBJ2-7	SVVVRGNSYEQY
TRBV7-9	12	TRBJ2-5	ASSLGLVEETQY
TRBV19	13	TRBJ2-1	ASSMWAESYNEQF
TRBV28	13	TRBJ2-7	ASSLGRGQNYEQY
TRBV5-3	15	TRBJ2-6	ASSLPFPSPGANVLT
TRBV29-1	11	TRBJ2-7	STKTGGSYEQY
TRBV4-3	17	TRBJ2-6	ASSQDGSTGVSGANVLT
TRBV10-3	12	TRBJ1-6	AISDETGVSPLH
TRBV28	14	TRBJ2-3	ATQRMEREYGDTQY
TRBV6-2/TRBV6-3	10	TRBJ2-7	ASSYSVHEQY
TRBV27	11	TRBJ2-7	ASSSPVSGEQY
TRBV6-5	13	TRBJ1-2	ASSTSSAGSYGYT
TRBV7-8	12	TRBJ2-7	ASSTRTGGYEQY
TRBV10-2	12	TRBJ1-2	ASSTTATNYGYT
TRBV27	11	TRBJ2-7	ASSFGDGYEQY
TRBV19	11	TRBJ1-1	ASSHTVNTEAF
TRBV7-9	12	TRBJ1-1	ASSLGPTNTEAF